These 9 T cell receptor beta chains were all obtained from the same sample, sequenced in a study of beta chain features in type 1 diabetes. The authors reverse transcribed all of the isolated RNA, so sequencing captured expressed TCRB transcripts. TCRdb's table, derived via immunoSEQ multiplex PCR, lists solely in-frame clones and lacks some. The sample yields around 150,000 clones, 7.5% to 10% seen once. Sequencing was carried out using central memory CD4+ T cells from blood. Receptors were obtained from a young man in good health.

This clone was counted ten times or more. The chain combines TRBV29-1 with TRBJ2-3; 7 bases agree with TRBD2. Per germline, CDR1 SQVTM and CDR2 ANQGSEA. With V trimmed by 6 bases and J by 4 bases, 7 bases remained unmatched. The CDR3 extends over 13 amino acids. The CDR3 bases are TGCAGCGTCGGGACTACATTTGCAGATACGCAGTATTTT. Translating it yields CSVGTTFADTQYF.

The sample holds many counts of this clone. The V and J genes are TRBV28 and TRBJ2-1; D is ambiguous. The CDR3 consists of 11 residues. The ends were cut back, 6 bases at V and 4 bases at J, with 4 bases in the middle. Germline-derived CDR1 and CDR2 are MDHEN and SYDVKM. The CDR3 DNA sequence: TGTGCCAGCAGACTTTACAATGAGCAGTTCTTC. Encoded protein: CASRLYNEQFF.

The CDR3: CASHRGNQPQHF. CDR3 nucleotide sequence: TGTGCCAGTCACAGGGGAAATCAGCCCCAGCATTTT. J is TRBJ1-5 and V is TRBV19; TRBD1 matches 7 bases. Per the germline V gene, CDR1 is LNHDA and CDR2 is SQIVND (reference sequence). V shed 8 bases and J 4 bases; nucleotides not matched to a gene: 2. The CDR3 runs 12 residues. Variable domain in full (rest from reference TRBV19 and TRBJ1-5): DGGITQSPKYLFRKEGQNVTLSCEQNLNHDAMYWYRQDPGQGLRLIYYSQIVNDFQKGDIAEGYSVSREKKESFPLTVTSAQKNPTAFYLCASHRGNQPQHFGDGTRLSIL.

V gene TRBV6-1 combines with J gene TRBJ1-5, with D hard to call. The germline V and J ends were trimmed by 9 bases and 3 bases, with 15 bases remaining between them. Per germline, CDR1 MNHNS and CDR2 SASEGT. This CDR3 is 14 amino acids long. Here the CDR3 DNA reads TGTGCCAGTGAGAACCGGGGTAACAATCAGCCCCAGCATTTT. It specifies CASENRGNNQPQHF.

Notes on this clone: One end of the junction varies from germline; a read error may be responsible. V is TRBV6-5 and J is TRBJ2-7; TRBD1 agrees at 7 bases. The CDR3 consists of 15 residues. Germline values: CDR1 MNHEY, CDR2 SVGAGI. This CDR3 is CASNYTPRTGSEQYF. The CDR3 region has the DNA TGTGCCAGCAATTACACGCCGCGGACAGGTAGTGAGCAGTACTTC.

This clone was seen only a few times. The genes are TRBV5-4 and TRBJ2-7; a possible D gene is TRBD1 (6 bases). The CDR3 is 14 residues long. Germline loops: CDR1 SGHNT, CDR2 YYREEE (reference sequence). V was pared by 0 bases and J by 1 base, with 8 bases between. CDR3 in DNA: TGTGCCAGCAGCTTGGGGCAGGGGTCCTACGAGCAGTACTTC. Translation: CASSLGQGSYEQYF.

This clone has a handful of counts. This chain uses TRBV11-2 with TRBJ2-5; D unclear. CDR1 SGHAT and CDR2 FQNNGV come from the germline V gene. V lost 6 bases to trimming and J lost 5 bases, with 7 bases between them. The CDR3 extends over 11 amino acids. The CDR3 DNA reads TGTGCCAGCAGACACGGGGAGACCCAGTACTTC. It translates to CASRHGETQYF.

This clone was seen many times. This chain joins TRBV7-2 and TRBJ1-4, with 11 bases matching TRBD1. The CDR3 loop spans 16 amino acids. Germline loops: CDR1 SGHTA, CDR2 FQGNSA. The V segment lost 3 bases and the J segment 7 bases; nucleotides outside the gene matches: 7. Here the CDR3 DNA reads TGTGCCAGCAGCTTGGCATCCGGGACAGGGGGTGAAAAACTGTTTTTT. Protein product: CASSLASGTGGEKLFF. Full variable domain (missing parts from reference TRBV7-2 and TRBJ1-4): GAGVSQSPSNKVTEKGKDVELRCDPISGHTALYWYRQSLGQGLEFLIYFQGNSAPDKSGLPSDRFSAERTGGSVSTLTIQRTQQEDSAVYLCASSLASGTGGEKLFFGSGTQLSVL.

This clone was detected ten times or more. The rearrangement uses TRBV19 and TRBJ2-3; 9 nucleotides match TRBD2. Germline V gene lookup returns CDR1 LNHDA and CDR2 SQIVND (reference sequence). The ends lost 5 bases at V and 6 bases at J; junction bases unmatched: 6. The CDR3 spans 14 residues. The CDR3 DNA sequence: TGTGCCAGTAGTGTGGGACTAGCTATGGATACGCAGTATTTT. Translation gives CASSVGLAMDTQYF.